These T cell receptor beta chains were read from a single sample in a study of shared clonotypes between healthy human individuals. Repertoires were generated with immunoSEQ multiplex PCR, while TCRdb's copy carries only in-frame clones and drops some. The table has about 820,000 clones, nearly 95% seen once; the top ten hold 24%. Sequencing was done on a sample of naive CD8+ T cells sorted from blood. These receptors were collected from a man between 25 and 39 years old in good health. Each CDR3 is given with its conserved first and last residue. A D gene is named only where the DNA matches it firmly. For some rows the clone size is stated as once, few or many, or as a class when expanded; others skip it.

>TRBJ2-1|TRBV7-9|.|TRBD2
TGTGCCAGCAGCTCCCCCTCGGGGGGAACCAGGGTCTTC
CASSSPSGGTRVF
>TRBJ2-5|TRBV19|.|.
TGTGCCAGCTCTCACGACCAAGAGACCCAGTACTTC
CASSHDQETQYF
>TRBJ2-5|TRBV15|once|.
TGTGCCACCAGCAAGCCTCCGGCTCTGGAGACCCAGTACTTC
CATSKPPALETQYF
>TRBJ2-3|TRBV5-1|once|TRBD1
TGCGCCAGCAGCGACGGGACAGACCCCGGGACAGATACGCAGTATTTT
CASSDGTDPGTDTQYF
>TRBJ2-3|TRBV7-8|once|TRBD2
TGTGCCAGCAGCTTAGCGCGGGTCAAGCGGGAGGGCGGTGATACGCAGTATTTT
CASSLARVKREGGDTQYF
>TRBJ1-2|TRBV9|.|.
TGTGCCAGCAGCGTAGGGGGACAAGAAAACTATGGCTACACCTTC
CASSVGGQENYGYTF
>TRBJ2-3|TRBV11-2|.|.
TGTGCCAGCAGCCCGGAGGTGGGAGATACGCAGTATTTT
CASSPEVGDTQYF
>TRBJ2-1|TRBV6-5|.|.
TGTGCCAGCAGTTACGGGCAAGAGCAGTTCTTC
CASSYGQEQFF
>TRBJ2-6|TRBV27|.|TRBD1
TGTGCCAGCAGTTTAATCTACAGGGGAACTCCTGGGGCCAACGTCCTGACTTTC
CASSLIYRGTPGANVLTF
>TRBJ1-1|TRBV2|.|TRBD1
TGTGCCAGCGCCATACACCCGGGACAGGGAGACACTGAAGCTTTCTTT
CASAIHPGQGDTEAFF
>TRBJ2-7|TRBV6-1|.|TRBD1
TGTGCCAGCAGGCAAACCGGGACAGTAACCTACGAGCAGTACTTC
CASRQTGTVTYEQYF
>TRBJ2-1|TRBV5-6|.|TRBD2
TGTGCCAGCAGCTTGCTCGGACTAGCTCCCAATGAGCAGTTCTTC
CASSLLGLAPNEQFF
>TRBJ1-1|TRBV5-1|.|.
TGCGCCAGCAGTTACGGACAGAACACTGAAGCTTTCTTT
CASSYGQNTEAFF
>TRBJ2-7|TRBV28|.|.
TGTGCCAGCAGTCGTGGGAACGAGCAGTACTTC
CASSRGNEQYF
>TRBJ2-5|TRBV11-2|.|TRBD2
TGTGCCAGCAGCGTGCTGGGGGGGGAAGAGACCCAGTACTTC
CASSVLGGEETQYF
>TRBJ2-1|TRBV4-3|.|TRBD1
TGCGCCAGCAGCCAGCACCGGGACAGGGGCTATCTTGAGCAGTTCTTC
CASSQHRDRGYLEQFF
>TRBJ2-7|TRBV9|.|.
TGTGCCAGCAGCGGGCGACTTGACTACGAGCAGTACTTC
CASSGRLDYEQYF